A selection of T cell receptor beta chains follows, all from one sample in a study of T cell responses to AZD1222 COVID-19 vaccine. Sequenced by immunoSEQ multiplex PCR; TCRdb stores in-frame clones only, minus some. The table has 90,000 to 120,000 clones, around 92% seen once. Sequenced material: peripheral blood, taken 28 days after the second AZD1222 dose. These receptors all stem from an adult who received the AZD1222 COVID-19 vaccine. CDR3s include the opening cysteine and the closing phenylalanine or tryptophan. D genes are given only for firm matches. The size entry is marked missing in some rows and otherwise reads once, few, many or a size class.

j_call v_call clone_size d_call cdr3_aa cdr3_nt
TRBJ2-5 TRBV6-1 . . CASSETSQETQYF TGTGCCAGCAGTGAAACAAGCCAAGAGACCCAGTACTTC
TRBJ2-2 TRBV5-1 . . CASSLAGNTGELFF TGCGCCAGCAGCTTGGCTGGGAACACCGGGGAGCTGTTTTTT
TRBJ1-2 TRBV7-2 . . CASSSPLGQLNYGYTF TGTGCCAGCAGCTCCCCCTTAGGACAGCTCAACTATGGCTACACCTTC
TRBJ2-7 TRBV7-2 . . CASTKRGSSYEQYF TGTGCCAGCACCAAACGGGGGAGCTCCTACGAGCAGTACTTC
TRBJ2-2 TRBV29-1 once TRBD2 CTYYGTSGGRLGTGELFF TGCACTTATTACGGGACTAGCGGGGGGAGGTTGGGCACCGGGGAGCTGTTTTTT
TRBJ1-5 TRBV20-1 . . CSASPVMTRNQPQHF TGCAGTGCTAGTCCCGTCATGACCCGCAATCAGCCCCAGCATTTT
TRBJ2-7 TRBV30 . TRBD1 CAFDRGLYEQYF TGTGCCTTCGACAGGGGGCTTTACGAGCAGTACTTC
TRBJ2-1 TRBV6-5 . TRBD2 CASTLPGTSGNEQFF TGTGCCAGCACCCTACCTGGGACTAGCGGTAATGAGCAGTTCTTC
TRBJ2-7 TRBV15 . TRBD1 CATSLRVQGDEQYF TGTGCCACCAGCTTACGAGTCCAGGGGGACGAGCAGTACTTC
TRBJ1-1 TRBV6-5 . . CASSSSGGTEAFF TGTGCCAGCAGTTCAAGTGGGGGCACCGAAGCTTTCTTT
TRBJ2-1 TRBV18 . TRBD2 CASSPGLAGNNEQFF TGTGCCAGCTCACCGGGACTAGCGGGGAACAATGAGCAGTTCTTC
TRBJ1-2 TRBV18 . . CASSPRQGQGGYTF TGTGCCAGCTCACCACGTCAGGGCCAGGGGGGCTACACCTTC
TRBJ1-2 TRBV29-1 . . CSVEKGYGYTF TGCAGCGTTGAAAAGGGCTATGGCTACACCTTC
TRBJ2-7 TRBV27 . . CASSLRVLGEQYF TGTGCCAGCAGTCTCAGGGTTTTGGGCGAGCAGTACTTC
TRBJ1-5 TRBV6-2/TRBV6-3 . . CASSFPITADRGSNQPQHF TGTGCCAGCAGTTTCCCGATCACAGCGGACAGAGGGAGCAATCAGCCCCAGCATTTT
TRBJ1-5 TRBV5-6 . . CASSNQGRAVQPQHF TGTGCCAGCAGCAATCAGGGGAGGGCGGTTCAGCCCCAGCATTTT
TRBJ1-5 TRBV6-5 . . CASSKLQPQHF TGTGCCAGCAGTAAATTACAGCCCCAGCATTTT
TRBJ2-5 TRBV18 . TRBD2 CASSPGASGQETQYF TGTGCCAGCTCACCGGGCGCTAGCGGTCAAGAGACCCAGTACTTC
TRBJ1-5 TRBV21-1 . . CASSGSPGQGPYSNQPQHF TGTGCCAGCAGCGGCTCGCCGGGACAGGGTCCCTATAGCAATCAGCCCCAGCATTTT
TRBJ1-2 TRBV27 once . CASSLQFSTGHYGYTF TGTGCCAGCAGTCTACAATTTTCGACAGGCCACTATGGCTACACCTTC
TRBJ1-6 TRBV11-2 . . CASSLVSIINSPLHF TGTGCCAGCAGCTTAGTGAGCATCATTAATTCACCCCTCCACTTT
TRBJ1-1 TRBV27 . TRBD1 CASSLYRGDEAFF TGTGCCAGCAGTTTATACAGGGGGGATGAAGCTTTCTTT
TRBJ2-2 TRBV6-6 . TRBD2 CATEGTSGNTGELFF TGTGCCACCGAGGGGACTAGCGGGAACACCGGGGAGCTGTTTTTT
TRBJ2-2 TRBV30 . . CAWSVQNTGELFF TGTGCCTGGAGTGTACAGAACACCGGGGAGCTGTTTTTT
TRBJ1-1 TRBV10-3 . . CAISDGSNTEAFF TGTGCCATCAGTGACGGGAGCAACACTGAAGCTTTCTTT
TRBJ2-7 TRBV5-8 . . CASSLKRTHEQYF TGTGCCAGCAGCTTGAAAAGGACCCACGAGCAGTACTTC
TRBJ2-1 TRBV19 few TRBD1 CASSIGDSYNEQFF TGTGCCAGTAGTATAGGGGACAGTTACAATGAGCAGTTCTTC
TRBJ1-4 TRBV30 . . CAVDRPNEKLFF TGTGCCGTTGACAGACCAAATGAAAAACTGTTTTTT
TRBJ1-2 TRBV29-1 . . CSVEGGAYGYTF TGCAGCGTTGAAGGAGGGGCCTATGGCTACACCTTC
TRBJ1-1 TRBV5-5 . . CASRNTAGGVGEAFF TGTGCCAGCAGAAATACCGCGGGGGGAGTTGGTGAAGCTTTCTTT
TRBJ2-2 TRBV30 . TRBD1 CAWSGQGAGTGELFF TGTGCCTGGAGCGGACAGGGGGCGGGCACCGGGGAGCTGTTTTTT
TRBJ1-1 TRBV9 . . CASSSLGGVNTEAFF TGTGCCAGCAGCTCGCTGGGAGGGGTGAACACTGAAGCTTTCTTT
TRBJ2-3 TRBV12-5 . . CASGPPGAGTNTDTQYF TGTGCTAGTGGCCCTCCCGGGGCGGGGACAAACACAGATACGCAGTATTTT
TRBJ2-4 TRBV3-1/TRBV3-2 . . CASSQVTHTAKNIQYF TGTGCCAGCAGCCAAGTTACGCATACGGCCAAAAACATTCAGTACTTC
TRBJ2-7 TRBV3-1/TRBV3-2 . TRBD2 CASSQALSSGRHEQYF TGTGCCAGCAGCCAAGCTTTGTCTAGCGGGAGACACGAGCAGTACTTC
TRBJ2-7 TRBV4-2 . . CASSQGGSFYF TGTGCCAGCAGCCAAGGGGGATCATTCTACTTC
TRBJ2-7 TRBV5-1 . TRBD2 CASSLDGGAYEQYF TGCGCCAGCAGCTTGGATGGGGGGGCCTACGAGCAGTACTTC
TRBJ2-1 TRBV29-1 once TRBD2 CSVALAGSYNEQFF TGCAGCGTAGCGCTAGCGGGATCCTACAATGAGCAGTTCTTC
TRBJ2-1 TRBV4-1 . TRBD2 CASSPVGLAGGNNEQFF TGCGCCAGCAGCCCAGTGGGACTAGCGGGAGGGAACAATGAGCAGTTCTTC
TRBJ1-1 TRBV5-1 once . CASSSSGNTEAFF TGCGCCAGCAGCTCGTCCGGGAACACTGAAGCTTTCTTT